This T cell receptor beta chain comes out of a study of patients and donors after allogeneic stem cell transplantation (TCRdb year 2020). The receptor library was made with RT-PCR. TCRdb lists the instrument as NextSeq 550. TCRdb passed the public sequencing reads through fastp at Q25 and MiXCR, retaining productive beta sequences. Identical CDR3 protein sequences are pooled into one entry, listed with their most common genes and DNA. A total of approximately 250,000 distinct CDR3 sequences appear in this sample, over 12% of them only once. Of the sample, 11% falls within the top ten clones. At the junction V is shortened by 0 bases and J by 9 bases, with 8 bases in between. The CDR3 has 13 amino acids, counting the end cysteine and phenylalanine. Just the 39-base CDR3 DNA is kept, in frame starting at base 1. The germline V gene encodes CDR1 KGHDR and CDR2 SFDVKD. This clonotype was observed a handful of times. It lacks a known antigen. No much larger clone is present one base from it, and per-base qualities are unavailable.

This TCR was sampled from a human donor who was either an allogeneic HSCT recipient or a stem cell or donor lymphocyte infusion donor (not recorded which). It is not recorded whose cells these are; they may come from a transplant donor. The V and J segments used are TRBV24-1 and TRBJ1-5; a weak D assignment points to TRBD1 (5 bases agree). Sequenced: blood, either unsorted or a sorted T cell fraction (not recorded which). DNA sequence: TGTGCCACCAGTGATTTGTCAGGGAGGCCCCAGCATTTT. It encodes CATSDLSGRPQHF.